This entry is about one TCR beta chain. Its cognate antigen has yet to be identified. Per-nucleotide qualities are absent, and no much larger clonotype sits a single base away. The trial excluded patients who had a history of autoimmune disease or were on systemic immunosuppression. In every dose cohort, peripheral blood was drawn for TCR sequencing at baseline, cycle 4 day 1, and cycle 7 day 1. The samples were drawn from a first-in-human, open-label, multicenter phase I dose-escalation trial of ivuxolimab. Adults with locally advanced or metastatic head and neck squamous cell, hepatocellular, melanoma or renal cell carcinoma were enrolled in the trial. CD4+ and CD8+ T cells were sorted separately from peripheral blood before TCR sequencing. Spanning cysteine to phenylalanine, the CDR3 consists of 16 amino acids. CDR3 DNA only is kept here, 48 bases in frame from base 1. CDR1 is given as SNHLY and CDR2 as FYNNEI, both from the germline V gene. Trimming takes 1 base from V and 2 bases from J, and the germline ends sit 12 bases apart.

To sequence the TCRbeta CDR3 region, genomic DNA was isolated from the sorted cells. The immunoSEQ Assay was used for sequencing of TCRbeta CDR3 regions. Drawn from immuneACCESS, this table holds only the in-frame rearrangements with V and J called that TCRdb kept. Clones are partly lost; checked studies trace under half to an unresolved V gene and leave the rest unexplained. The table for this sample lists about 55,000 clones; 85% to 90% of them were counted only once. The ten biggest clones cover approximately 7% of the sample. The data stem from a study of OX40 agonist ivuxolimab in advanced cancers. In the study overall: Ivuxolimab was an agonistic, fully human IgG2 monoclonal antibody directed against OX40 (CD134), a costimulatory receptor. The paper covers the monotherapy dose-escalation part of the phase I ivuxolimab trial, which included N ≈ 57 patients. In the dose-escalation cohort, around four fifths of patients were male, and the mean age was approximately 60 years, with a range of about 20 to 90. Of the roughly 51 dose-escalation patients, hepatocellular carcinoma was present in roughly 19, melanoma in some 15, renal cell carcinoma in 9 and head and neck cancer in 9. The point of sequencing TCRbeta in the periphery was to test whether ivuxolimab changed TCR sequence diversity and drove clonal T-cell expansion. Partial responses occurred in three dose-escalation patients, of whom one had hepatocellular carcinoma and two had cutaneous melanoma. Intravenous ivuxolimab was administered to patients every 2 weeks at six dose levels: 0.01, 0.1, 0.3, 1.5, 3 and 10 mg/kg. Prior anti-PD-1, anti-PD-L1 or anti-CTLA-4 therapy was permitted, and checkpoint inhibitors had been received by less than 45% of dose-escalation patients. Results and caveats for the whole study, not just this receptor: On average, CD8+ T cells showed more expanded clones than CD4+ T cells after ivuxolimab. At doses of 0.1 to 3.0 mg/kg, clonal expansion of both CD4+ and CD8+ blood T cells was observed from baseline to week 6. The antigen specificity of the clonally expanded peripheral T cells was not determined. Low levels of normalized T-cell clonal expansion were also shown by some nonresponding patients. In partial responders in the 0.1-3.0 mg/kg groups, normalized peripheral clonal expansion was found to be among the lowest, especially among CD8+ T cells.

Rearrangement joined TRBV2 to TRBJ1-5; TRBD1 is a weak D gene call, 5 bases matching. Specimen: CD4+ or CD8+ T cells sorted from blood, collected in a trial of the OX40 agonist ivuxolimab. This TCR derives from an adult with an advanced solid tumor such as melanoma, head and neck, liver or kidney cancer. The CDR3 protein: CASSEVPGGGNQPQHF. The DNA reads TGTGCCAGCAGTGAAGTTCCCGGGGGGGGCAATCAGCCCCAGCATTTT.